This entry is about one TCR beta chain. The data originate from a study of blood T cell repertoires in COVID-19. Study at large: Whether acute or convalescent, the COVID-19 samples came from the United States, Italy and Spain. In each case, the material was cDNA or gDNA derived from T cells, B-cell-depleted T cells, or PBMCs.

Per the study methods: For nucleated cells, counts were estimated from reference gene primer amplification. TCRdb's table, derived via immunoSEQ multiplex PCR, lists solely in-frame clones and lacks some. D and trimming come from the DNA, and the V and J calls and clone size come from that table. The table lists 200,000 to 300,000 clones, more than 80% of them singletons, with roughly 8% in the top ten. The CDR3 loop spans 13 amino acids. Germline assignment: CDR1 MNHEY and CDR2 SVGAGI. The V and J ends lost 11 bases and 8 bases respectively, with 18 bases between them. Seattle patients were enrolled during active infection and followed longitudinally.

The V call is TRBV6-5, the J call TRBJ1-4, with a possible D match to TRBD1 (5 bases). This receptor was identified in a woman of 80 years or more with COVID-19, enrolled during active disease. Sequences were obtained from peripheral blood. Here the CDR3 DNA reads TGTGCCGTCCAGCCAAGGGGCCAAGAAAAACTGTTTTTT. It is translated as CAVQPRGQEKLFF.